These 20 T cell receptor beta chains were sequenced from one sample in a study of shared clonotypes between healthy human individuals. Profiling relied on immunoSEQ multiplex PCR, and the TCRdb table lists in-frame clones only, not all of them. The sample consists of about 2.3 million clones, roughly 90% of them appearing once. Sequencing used naive CD4+ T cells from PBMCs. Subset described: CD45RA+ positively selected. These receptors came from a man aged 18-30 years in good health. Some clones in this sample may be carry-over from other donors' samples.

The chain uses TRBV5-4 and TRBJ1-3, with D perhaps matching TRBD1 (5 bases). Germline CDR1 SGHNT, CDR2 YYREEE (reference sequence). The CDR3 is 15 residues long. V gave up 3 bases and J gave up 0 bases, with 10 bases separating them. CDR3 nucleotides: TGTGCCAGCAGCTGGGACGTGCGCTCTGGAAACACCATATATTTT. Its protein is CASSWDVRSGNTIYF.

The table lists this clone with a few counts. V is TRBV19 and J is TRBJ1-5; 8 bases fit TRBD1. V gave up 4 bases and J gave up 0 bases; unmatched junction bases: 5. Looked up from germline, CDR1 is LNHDA and CDR2 is SQIVND (reference sequence). This CDR3 region has 16 residues. CDR3 amino acids: CASSTSRGPSNQPQHF. CDR3 coding DNA: TGTGCCAGTAGTACCTCCAGGGGGCCTAGCAATCAGCCCCAGCATTTT.

The chain employs TRBV7-3 and TRBJ1-1; possibly TRBD1 for D (5 bases). Per the germline V gene, CDR1 is SGHTA and CDR2 is FQGTGA. V lost 2 bases to trimming and J lost 7 bases, with 11 bases between them. CDR3 length: 13 amino acids. The CDR3 nucleotides are TGTGCCAGCAGCTTAGAGTCAGGGTTTGAAGCTTTCTTT. It translates to CASSLESGFEAFF. The variable domain in full, with the rest retrieved from reference TRBV7-3 and TRBJ1-1, is GAGVSQTPSNKVTEKGKYVELRCDPISGHTALYWYRQSLGQGPEFLIYFQGTGAADDSGLPNDRFFAVRPEGSVSTLKIQRTERGDSAVYLCASSLESGFEAFFGQGTRLTVV.

This clone was detected once. This chain joins TRBV7-9 and TRBJ2-7, with D possibly matching TRBD1 (5 bases). V was trimmed by 4 bases and J by 1 base, leaving 8 bases between them. The CDR3 has 13 amino acids. Germline CDR1 and CDR2: SEHNR and FQNEAQ (reference sequence). The chain's CDR3 is CASSWAGSYEQYF. CDR3 in DNA: TGTGCCAGCAGCTGGGCAGGGTCCTACGAGCAGTACTTC.

The rearrangement links TRBV29-1 to TRBJ1-1; 7 positions match TRBD1. From germline, CDR1 is SQVTM and CDR2 ANQGSEA. Unmatched junction bases numbered 8, after V lost 2 bases and J lost 2 bases. The CDR3 extends over 15 amino acids. CDR3 sequence (DNA): TGCAGCGTTGAAAGGGGGCAGGGGGTTAACACTGAAGCTTTCTTT. Protein sequence: CSVERGQGVNTEAFF.

The rearrangement joins TRBV5-4 to TRBJ2-6; a possible D gene is TRBD1 (5 bases). The CDR3 contains 19 residues. Germline CDR1 is SGHNT and CDR2 is YYREEE (reference sequence). Trimming cost V 6 bases and J 0 bases, with 22 bases left between them. CDR3 sequence reads: CASIPGGASKTSGANVLTF. CDR3 bases: TGTGCCAGCATCCCCGGTGGGGCGTCTAAGACCTCTGGGGCCAACGTCCTGACTTTC.

There are a few counts of this clone. The V call is TRBV27, the J call TRBJ2-1; TRBD2 matches at 7 bases. V was clipped by 6 bases and J by 5 bases; unmatched bases: 10. This CDR3 is built from 15 residues. Germline values: CDR1 MNHEY, CDR2 SMNVEV (reference sequence). CDR3 sequence: CASRILTSRHNEQFF. Written as DNA, the CDR3 is TGTGCCAGCAGAATCCTGACTAGCAGACACAATGAGCAGTTCTTC.

The chain carries TRBV7-2 and TRBJ2-2; D is uncertain. Germline CDR1 SGHTA, CDR2 FQGNSA. V was clipped by 5 bases and J by 7 bases, with 11 bases between them. This CDR3 region has 13 residues. In DNA, the CDR3 is TGTGCCAGCAGCCCAGAAGGGATCGGGGAGCTGTTTTTT. Protein: CASSPEGIGELFF. Supplemented by reference TRBV7-2 and TRBJ2-2, the full variable domain reads GAGVSQSPSNKVTEKGKDVELRCDPISGHTALYWYRQSLGQGLEFLIYFQGNSAPDKSGLPSDRFSAERTGGSVSTLTIQRTQQEDSAVYLCASSPEGIGELFFGEGSRLTVL.

V usage is TRBV6-1 and J usage is TRBJ1-4; 7 nucleotides line up with TRBD1. Trimming removed 6 bases from V and 3 bases from J; junction bases left unmatched: 4. CDR1 is MNHNS and CDR2 is SASEGT in the germline V gene. The CDR3 has 14 residues. The CDR3 is CASRPGQPNEKLFF. The CDR3 DNA sequence: TGTGCCAGCAGACCGGGACAGCCTAATGAAAAACTGTTTTTT.

This chain connects TRBV6-5 to TRBJ2-1, with D perhaps TRBD2 (6 bases). The V end was cut by 6 bases, the J end by 4 bases, with 16 bases between. CDR1 is MNHEY, CDR2 SVGAGI, per germline. This CDR3 is built from 15 residues. The CDR3 protein is CASSLGSGLYNEQFF. The CDR3 DNA reads TGTGCCAGCAGCCTGGGTAGCGGACTATACAATGAGCAGTTCTTC.

This clone has only one observation. Other DNA sequences in this specimen translate into the identical CDR3. The rearrangement links TRBV4-1 to TRBJ2-7; the D gene could be TRBD1 or TRBD2 (5 bases each). The CDR3 runs to 15 residues. The V gene lost 2 bases and the J gene lost 3 bases, with 14 bases spanning the gap. The germline V gene has CDR1 MGHRA and CDR2 YSYEKL. The CDR3 is CASSQPRDGHYEQYF. CDR3 nucleotide sequence: TGCGCCAGCAGCCAACCCCGGGACGGACACTACGAGCAGTACTTC.

A remark on this clone: This same CDR3 is encoded by further DNA sequences in the sample. The J gene is TRBJ1-1, the V gene TRBV20-1; D remains unclear. V lost 0 bases and J lost 4, with 3 bases in between. CDR3 size: 11 residues. CDR1 is DFQATT, CDR2 SNEGSKA, per germline (reference sequence). The CDR3 loop reads CSAREVTEAFF. The CDR3 DNA reads TGCAGTGCTAGAGAAGTCACTGAAGCTTTCTTT.

The V call is TRBV6-1, the J call TRBJ2-7; a possible D gene is TRBD2 (6 bases). This CDR3 is 14 amino acids long. Trimming took 6 bases from V and 7 from J, leaving 19 bases between them. Germline assignment: CDR1 MNHNS and CDR2 SASEGT. The CDR3 DNA reads TGTGCCAGCAGACCCCTAGGAGGGCCGAAGGAGCAGTACTTC. Translation: CASRPLGGPKEQYF.

The chain uses TRBV18 and TRBJ2-1; 10 bases map to TRBD2. V was clipped by 2 bases and J by 6 bases; unmatched bases: 4. The V gene's germline CDR1 is KGHSH and CDR2 LQKENI. This CDR3 is 15 amino acids long. CDR3 residues: CASSPSSGGGNEQFF. The CDR3 DNA follows: TGTGCCAGCTCACCATCGAGCGGGGGGGGCAATGAGCAGTTCTTC.

The chain recombines TRBV7-6 with TRBJ1-4; D remains ambiguous. The CDR3 extends over 12 amino acids. Germline-derived CDR1 and CDR2 are SGHVS and FNYEAQ. Trimming removed 5 bases at V and 8 bases at J, with 9 bases between. The CDR3 region has the DNA TGTGCCAGCAGCCGCCTAAGGGAAAAACTGTTTTTT. Protein sequence: CASSRLREKLFF.

The rearrangement uses TRBV5-1 and TRBJ2-3; 7 nucleotides match TRBD1. Germline CDR1 is SGHRS and CDR2 is YFSETQ. J lost 2 bases, V lost 6 bases, and 6 bases had no gene match. The CDR3 contains 14 residues. The CDR3 DNA sequence: TGCGCCAGCAAGGGGACAGTCTCCACAGATACGCAGTATTTT. Its protein product is CASKGTVSTDTQYF. The entire variable domain, with the rest obtained from reference TRBV5-1 and TRBJ2-3, is as follows: KAGVTQTPRYLIKTRGQQVTLSCSPISGHRSVSWYQQTPGQGLQFLFEYFSETQRNKGNFPGRFSGRQFSNSRSEMNVSTLELGDSALYLCASKGTVSTDTQYFGPGTRLTVL.

This clone has just a few counts. This same CDR3 is encoded by further DNA sequences in the sample. The chain recombines TRBV18 with TRBJ1-1; D is possibly TRBD1 (5 bases). CDR3 size: 13 residues. Germline V gene lookup returns CDR1 KGHSH and CDR2 LQKENI. V was pared by 3 bases and J by 2 bases, with 7 bases between. CDR3 in amino acids: CASSPRDNTEAFF. The CDR3 nucleotides read TGTGCCAGCTCACCTCGGGACAACACTGAAGCTTTCTTT.

The genes are TRBV1 and TRBJ2-3; the table's D call, TRBD2, was not checked against the DNA. TRBV1 is labeled a pseudogene. The CDR3 is made up of 17 amino acids. This CDR3 reads CMRRLAGGRGCTDTQYF. The CDR3 nucleotides are TGCATGAGGCGGCTAGCGGGAGGGAGAGGGTGCACAGATACGCAGTATTTT.

This chain links TRBV14 with TRBJ2-3; 8 bases map to TRBD1. CDR1 and CDR2 (germline): SGHDN, FVKESK. The V segment lost 2 bases and the J segment 2 bases; nucleotides outside the gene matches: 9. The CDR3 totals 17 residues. The CDR3 loop is CASSQRRQGSLTDTQYF. CDR3 DNA: TGTGCCAGCAGCCAAAGACGACAGGGGTCCCTCACAGATACGCAGTATTTT.

The CDR3 here is CASSSRNRGTDRYEQYF. Here the CDR3 DNA reads TGCGCCAGCAGCTCCCGGAACCGAGGGACGGACCGCTACGAGCAGTACTTC. V and J are TRBV5-1 and TRBJ2-7, with D perhaps being TRBD1 or TRBD2 (5 bases each). The V gene lost 3 bases and the J gene lost 3 bases, with 22 bases spanning the gap. Germline assignment: CDR1 SGHRS and CDR2 YFSETQ. CDR3 size: 17 residues.